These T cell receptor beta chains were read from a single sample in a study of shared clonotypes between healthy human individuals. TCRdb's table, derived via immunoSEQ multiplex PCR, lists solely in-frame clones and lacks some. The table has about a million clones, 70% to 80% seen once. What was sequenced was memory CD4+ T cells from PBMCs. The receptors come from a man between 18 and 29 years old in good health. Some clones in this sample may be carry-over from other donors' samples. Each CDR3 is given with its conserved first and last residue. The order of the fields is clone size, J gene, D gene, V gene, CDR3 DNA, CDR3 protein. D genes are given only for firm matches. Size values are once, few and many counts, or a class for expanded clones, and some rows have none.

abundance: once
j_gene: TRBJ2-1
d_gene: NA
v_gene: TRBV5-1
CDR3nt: TGCGCCAGCAGCCTCACAGGCGATTCCTACAATGAGCAGTTCTTC
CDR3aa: CASSLTGDSYNEQFF

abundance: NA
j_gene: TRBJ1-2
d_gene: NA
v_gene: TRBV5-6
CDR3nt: TGTGCCAGCAGCTTGGTAACCGGCTATGGCTACACCTTC
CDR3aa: CASSLVTGYGYTF

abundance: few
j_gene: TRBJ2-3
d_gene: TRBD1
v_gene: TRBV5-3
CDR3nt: TGTGCCAGAAGCTTCCGGGACAGGGTGGAGGCAGATACGCAGTATTTT
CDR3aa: CARSFRDRVEADTQYF

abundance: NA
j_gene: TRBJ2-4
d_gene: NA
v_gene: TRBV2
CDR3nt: TGTGCCAGCAGTGAAGACTTGGTTTTAGCCAAAAACATTCAGTACTTC
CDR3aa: CASSEDLVLAKNIQYF

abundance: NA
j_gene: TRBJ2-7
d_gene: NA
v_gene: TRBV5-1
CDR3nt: TGCGCCAGCAGCTTGGTTGTGGCTAGGGGGTACGAGCAGTACTTC
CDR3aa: CASSLVVARGYEQYF

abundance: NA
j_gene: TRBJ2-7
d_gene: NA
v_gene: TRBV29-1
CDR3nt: TGCAGCGCCGCTCGGTCGGGGACACTCTACGAGCAGTACTTC
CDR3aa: CSAARSGTLYEQYF

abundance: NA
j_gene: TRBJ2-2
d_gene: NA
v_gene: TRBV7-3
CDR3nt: TGTGCCAGCAGCTCCCCACCCGGGGAGCTGTTTTTT
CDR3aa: CASSSPPGELFF

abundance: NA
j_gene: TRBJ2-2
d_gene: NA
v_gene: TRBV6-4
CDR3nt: TGTGCCAGCAGTGACTGGCCAGCTAACACCGGGGAGCTGTTTTTT
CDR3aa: CASSDWPANTGELFF

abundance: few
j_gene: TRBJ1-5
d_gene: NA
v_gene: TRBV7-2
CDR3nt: TGTGCCAGCAGCTCCGGCAGGGAGGGAAGGCAGCCCCAGCATTTT
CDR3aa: CASSSGREGRQPQHF

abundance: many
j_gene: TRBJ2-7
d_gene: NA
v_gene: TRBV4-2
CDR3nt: TGTGCCAGCAGCCAAGGGGAGGGGGAATACGCCGAGCAGTACTTC
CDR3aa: CASSQGEGEYAEQYF

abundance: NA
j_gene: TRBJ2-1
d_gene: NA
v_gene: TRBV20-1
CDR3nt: TGCAGTGTGAGGCCCCCGTTCTTC
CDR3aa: CSVRPPFF

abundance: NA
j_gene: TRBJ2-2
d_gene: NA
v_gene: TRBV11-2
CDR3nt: TGTGCCAGCAGCTTACGCAGCCCGAACACCGGGGAGCTGTTTTTT
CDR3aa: CASSLRSPNTGELFF

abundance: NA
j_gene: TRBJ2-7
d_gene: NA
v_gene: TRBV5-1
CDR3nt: TGCGCCAGCAGCTTAATCGAGGGGACGCAGTACTTC
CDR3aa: CASSLIEGTQYF

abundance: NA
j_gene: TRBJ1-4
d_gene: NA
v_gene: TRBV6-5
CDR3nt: TGTGCCAGCAGTTACTCCGGGACCAGGGGAACGGAAAAACTGTTTTTT
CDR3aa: CASSYSGTRGTEKLFF

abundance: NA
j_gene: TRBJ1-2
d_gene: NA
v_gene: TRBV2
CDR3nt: TGTGCCAGCAGACGAATGGGGGACCCGGGGAGTGGCTACACCTTC
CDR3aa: CASRRMGDPGSGYTF

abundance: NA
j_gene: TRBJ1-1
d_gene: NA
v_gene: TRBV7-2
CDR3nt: TGTGCCAGCAGCTTAAGCGTAAACACTGAAGCTTTCTTT
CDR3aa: CASSLSVNTEAFF

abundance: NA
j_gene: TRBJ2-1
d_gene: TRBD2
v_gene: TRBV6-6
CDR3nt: TGTGCCACCAGGAGGCGGGAGTCCTACAATGAGCAGTTCTTC
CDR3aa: CATRRRESYNEQFF

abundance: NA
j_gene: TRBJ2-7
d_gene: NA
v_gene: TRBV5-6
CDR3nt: TGTGCCAGCAGCTTGGGCGGCTCCCCGGGGGAGCAGTACTTC
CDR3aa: CASSLGGSPGEQYF

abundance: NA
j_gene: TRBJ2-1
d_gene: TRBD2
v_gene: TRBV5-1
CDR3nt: TGCGCCAGCAGCCCCCTATGGCTAGCGGGGAACAATGAGCAGTTCTTC
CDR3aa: CASSPLWLAGNNEQFF

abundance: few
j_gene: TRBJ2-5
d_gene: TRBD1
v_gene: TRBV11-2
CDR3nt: TGTGCCAGCAGGCCCCGACCCCCCGGGACAGGGTTTACGATAGAGACCCAGTACTTC
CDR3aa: CASRPRPPGTGFTIETQYF

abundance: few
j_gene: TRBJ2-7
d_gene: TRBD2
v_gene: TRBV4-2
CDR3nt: TGTGCCAGCAGCCAAGGGACTAGCGGAGTTCTCTCCTACGAGCAGTACTTC
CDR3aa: CASSQGTSGVLSYEQYF

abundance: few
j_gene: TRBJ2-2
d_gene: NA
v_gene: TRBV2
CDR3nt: TGTGCCAGCTTTCAGGGGAACACCGGGGAGCTGTTTTTT
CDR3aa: CASFQGNTGELFF

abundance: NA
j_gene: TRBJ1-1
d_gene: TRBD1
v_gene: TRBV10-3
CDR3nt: TGTGCCATCAGTGGATCCCAACAGGGGGCCACCACTGAAGCTTTCTTT
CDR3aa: CAISGSQQGATTEAFF

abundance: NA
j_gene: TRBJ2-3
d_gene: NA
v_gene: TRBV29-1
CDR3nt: TGCAGCGTTGAAGGGGGGCGGGGCACAGATACGCAGTATTTT
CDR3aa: CSVEGGRGTDTQYF

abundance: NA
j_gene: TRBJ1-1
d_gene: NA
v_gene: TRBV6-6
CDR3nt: TGTGCCAGCAGAAAGAGGAGGGACATTCGGGCTTTCTTT
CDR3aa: CASRKRRDIRAFF

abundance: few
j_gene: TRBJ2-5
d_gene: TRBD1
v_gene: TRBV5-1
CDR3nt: TGCGCCAGCAGAGGGGGCACCCAAGAGACCCAGTACTTC
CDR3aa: CASRGGTQETQYF